A single sample is the source of the 3 T cell receptor beta chains below, sequenced in a study of tumor-infiltrating lymphocytes in primary liver carcinoma. Starting from 500 ng of total RNA, TCR beta cDNA was produced with a primer in the constant region. For TCR beta, libraries were produced by three nested multiplex PCR rounds using slightly modified ARM-PCR. It was with TRBV1-TRBV30 forward primers and a C-beta reverse primer that the first two PCR rounds were run, at around 9 cycles each. TCRdb analysed the multiplex PCR reads with MiXCR anew, one entry per CDR3 protein. The profile covers about 120,000 distinct CDR3 sequences, with less than 75% appearing a single time and about 8% taken by the ten largest. RNA and DNA were co-extracted from approximately 20-30 mg of unsorted bulk tissue. Material for sequencing was tumor-adjacent normal liver tissue. The source is a woman in her fifties or sixties with primary liver carcinoma and hepatitis B virus infection.

Turning to this clonotype: Compared with germline, one end of the junction differs, possibly owing to a read error. The V call is TRBV11-3, the J call TRBJ2-1; 10 positions agree with TRBD2. The germline CDR1 and CDR2 sequences are SGHNT and YENEEA. CDR3 length equals 15 residues. In nucleotides, the CDR3 is TGTGCCAGAAGCTTAGAAACTAGCGGGAAACTTGAGCAGTTCTTC. It encodes CARSLETSGKLEQFF.

Notes on this clonotype: The junction does not match germline at one end; this may be a read error. The chain is built from TRBV12-3 or TRBV12-4 and TRBJ1-5, with D tentatively TRBD1 (5 bases). CDR3 length: 13 residues. CDR3 bases: TGTGCCAGCAGTTTGAGGGGACGGCAGCCCCAGCATTTC. Protein: CASSLRGRQPQHF.

The table lists this clonotype with many counts. CDR3 loop: CASRDRGGTEAFF. For the CDR3, the DNA is TGCGCCAGCAGGGACAGGGGCGGGACTGAAGCTTTCTTT. The chain links TRBV5-1 to TRBJ1-1; TRBD1 matches 9 bases. This CDR3 is 13 amino acids long. Losses at the gene ends were 5 bases for V and 5 bases for J; bases not matched to a gene: 4. The germline gives CDR1 SGHRS, CDR2 YFSETQ.